Listed below are T cell receptor beta chains from one sample, sequenced in a study of shared clonotypes between healthy human individuals. The protocol was immunoSEQ multiplex PCR, while the TCRdb copy is restricted to in-frame clones and leaves out a portion. The table records about 2.1 million clones, around 93% of them present only once. Sample: naive CD8+ T cells from PBMCs. These TCRs come from a man aged 18 to 30 in good health. Some clones in this sample may be carry-over from other donors' samples. The CDR3 runs from the conserved cysteine through the conserved F or W. D genes are given only for firm matches.

CDR3 protein	CDR3 DNA	J gene	D gene	V gene
CASIPHQRAPWDTEAFF	TGTGCCAGCATCCCGCACCAAAGGGCCCCTTGGGACACTGAAGCTTTCTTT	TRBJ1-1	-	TRBV27
CATGDRVTDTQYF	TGTGCCACCGGTGACCGAGTCACAGATACGCAGTATTTT	TRBJ2-3	-	TRBV15
CASSVGWGPYEQYF	TGTGCCAGCAGCGTGGGATGGGGTCCCTACGAGCAGTACTTC	TRBJ2-7	-	TRBV9
CATSRVVIQGHSGEKLFF	TGTGCCACCAGCAGAGTTGTAATACAGGGCCATTCAGGAGAAAAACTGTTTTTT	TRBJ1-4	-	TRBV15
CASSPTQEWETQYF	TGTGCCAGCTCACCGACACAGGAATGGGAGACCCAGTACTTC	TRBJ2-5	-	TRBV18
CASSVDGITDTQYF	TGTGCCAGCAGCGTAGACGGGATCACAGATACGCAGTATTTT	TRBJ2-3	-	TRBV9
CASSYRTAYYGYTF	TGTGCCAGCAGCTACCGGACGGCCTATTATGGCTACACCTTC	TRBJ1-2	-	TRBV5-6
CASRGLGVAGDTGELFF	TGTGCCAGCAGGGGCTTAGGGGTAGCGGGCGACACCGGGGAGCTGTTTTTT	TRBJ2-2	TRBD2	TRBV13
CASSWGQYNEQFF	TGTGCCAGCAGCTGGGGACAGTACAATGAGCAGTTCTTC	TRBJ2-1	TRBD1	TRBV7-9
CASSPPGQGVYGYTF	TGTGCCAGCTCCCCTCCGGGACAGGGAGTTTATGGCTACACCTTC	TRBJ1-2	TRBD1	TRBV18
CASSPTGLGYEQYF	TGTGCCAGCAGCCCAACGGGACTAGGCTACGAGCAGTACTTC	TRBJ2-7	TRBD2	TRBV27
CASSERAGSRNEQFF	TGTGCCAGCAGCGAAAGGGCGGGCAGTCGCAATGAGCAGTTCTTC	TRBJ2-1	-	TRBV9
CASSQDGAEQYF	TGCGCCAGCAGCCAAGACGGGGCCGAGCAGTACTTC	TRBJ2-7	-	TRBV4-1
CASSHTRYREETQYF	TGCGCCAGCAGCCACACCCGGTACAGGGAGGAGACCCAGTACTTC	TRBJ2-5	-	TRBV4-1
CASSEFPQGDTGELFF	TGTGCCAGCAGTGAATTCCCGCAGGGCGACACCGGGGAGCTGTTTTTT	TRBJ2-2	-	TRBV2
CASSYHIQGAETQYF	TGTGCCAGCAGTTATCACATACAGGGGGCTGAGACCCAGTACTTC	TRBJ2-5	TRBD1	TRBV6-5
CASSIAGRNYGYTF	TGTGCCAGTAGTATAGCGGGCAGAAACTATGGCTACACCTTC	TRBJ1-2	-	TRBV19
CASSLLLGRQPQHF	TGTGCCAGCAGTCTCCTCCTAGGGCGTCAGCCCCAGCATTTT	TRBJ1-5	-	TRBV6-1
CASSGGRDYEQYF	TGCGCCAGCAGCGGGGGACGGGACTACGAGCAGTACTTC	TRBJ2-7	-	TRBV10-2
CASSVDKNEQFF	TGTGCCAGCAGCGTAGATAAGAATGAGCAGTTCTTC	TRBJ2-1	-	TRBV9
CASSYGTGTEAFF	TGTGCCAGCAGCTATGGGACCGGCACTGAAGCTTTCTTT	TRBJ1-1	-	TRBV28
CASSQDRHNQRYEQYF	TGCGCCAGCAGCCAAGACCGTCATAACCAGCGCTACGAGCAGTACTTC	TRBJ2-7	-	TRBV4-3
CASTPAELYEQYF	TGTGCCAGCACCCCGGCCGAACTCTACGAGCAGTACTTC	TRBJ2-7	-	TRBV28
CASSQGPSGSYEQYF	TGCGCCAGCAGCCAAGGTCCTAGCGGGAGTTACGAGCAGTACTTC	TRBJ2-7	TRBD2	TRBV4-1